The rows below give T cell receptor beta chains drawn from one sample of a study of response to subunit inactivated influenza vaccine. TCRdb called the RT-PCR reads again in MiXCR, with one record for every CDR3 protein. The data contain roughly 540,000 distinct CDR3 sequences, around a quarter of them singletons. This sample also belongs to another study, concerning T cells expressing NK-cell markers.

The specimen comprised CD4+ T cells sorted from PBMCs, sampled 11 to 12 days after vaccination. The receptors stem from a middle-aged man who received an inactivated influenza vaccine. Each CDR3 is given with its conserved first and last residue. Fields, in order: V gene, clone size, CDR3 protein. Not every row has a clone size; where given, it reads once, few, many or a size class.

v_call: TRBV12-3/TRBV12-4; clone_size: few; cdr3_aa: CASSLWDAGVNSGNTIYF
v_call: TRBV29-1; clone_size: few; cdr3_aa: CSVAEPGGVGQETQYF
v_call: TRBV5-1; clone_size: few; cdr3_aa: CASSTGRGNSPLHF
v_call: TRBV29-1; clone_size: many; cdr3_aa: CSADAGGREKLFF
v_call: TRBV7-8; clone_size: few; cdr3_aa: CASSLVAGNTIYF
v_call: TRBV4-1; clone_size: few; cdr3_aa: CASSAGTGATEQYF
v_call: TRBV5-6; clone_size: -; cdr3_aa: CASSLRDSLNEQFF
v_call: TRBV3-1; clone_size: -; cdr3_aa: CASSQRGSVGNTEAFF
v_call: TRBV29-1; clone_size: -; cdr3_aa: CSVEPADQAFF
v_call: TRBV20-1; clone_size: few; cdr3_aa: CRASLASGRASYNEQFF
v_call: TRBV28; clone_size: few; cdr3_aa: CASIPILADSLNEQFF
v_call: TRBV5-4; clone_size: -; cdr3_aa: CASSLYGGTDTQYF
v_call: TRBV5-5; clone_size: -; cdr3_aa: CASSPFQATGNTEAFF
v_call: TRBV5-5; clone_size: -; cdr3_aa: CASSPEYSNQPQHF
v_call: TRBV28; clone_size: -; cdr3_aa: CASSFRAVREKLFF
v_call: TRBV20-1; clone_size: many; cdr3_aa: CSARDPPRESINYGYTF
v_call: TRBV20-1; clone_size: -; cdr3_aa: CSARDPAGGRYEQYF
v_call: TRBV12-3/TRBV12-4; clone_size: -; cdr3_aa: CASSLALGYTGELFF
v_call: TRBV7-2; clone_size: few; cdr3_aa: CASSLGGRFDEQYF
v_call: TRBV20-1; clone_size: few; cdr3_aa: CSARDGTSPSYEQYF
v_call: TRBV12-3/TRBV12-4; clone_size: -; cdr3_aa: CASSSPPGQGFQPQHF
v_call: TRBV2; clone_size: -; cdr3_aa: CASRVRLTGLEQYF
v_call: TRBV12-3/TRBV12-4; clone_size: -; cdr3_aa: CASSPTSGQETQYF
v_call: TRBV5-5; clone_size: -; cdr3_aa: CASSLGLAGAGDEQFF
v_call: TRBV20-1; clone_size: -; cdr3_aa: CSAEMSGRFPSYEQYF
v_call: TRBV24-1; clone_size: -; cdr3_aa: CATSDQGTSYEQFF
v_call: TRBV20-1; clone_size: -; cdr3_aa: CSAPRQGVDSYEQYF
v_call: TRBV20-1; clone_size: few; cdr3_aa: CSAGTDRGIGETQYF
v_call: TRBV5-1; clone_size: -; cdr3_aa: CASSFQGAPTEAFF
v_call: TRBV20-1; clone_size: -; cdr3_aa: CSASSGTSYNEQFF
v_call: TRBV20-1; clone_size: many; cdr3_aa: CSAVWTSGYEQYF
v_call: TRBV25-1; clone_size: -; cdr3_aa: CASSESGHQETQYF
v_call: TRBV7-8; clone_size: few; cdr3_aa: CASSSRVSGGYTDTQYF
v_call: TRBV6-6; clone_size: few; cdr3_aa: CASRDRGHQPQHF
v_call: TRBV5-8; clone_size: -; cdr3_aa: CASSLELAAYEQYF
v_call: TRBV7-8; clone_size: -; cdr3_aa: CASSLDRGTGYEQYF
v_call: TRBV5-1; clone_size: many; cdr3_aa: CASSPPADTQYF
v_call: TRBV19; clone_size: few; cdr3_aa: CASSLGPRLGANEQFF
v_call: TRBV20-1; clone_size: -; cdr3_aa: CSAPGTDYGYTF
v_call: TRBV4-1; clone_size: -; cdr3_aa: CASSREGVAYNSPLHF